This T cell receptor beta chain was recorded in a study of blood T cell repertoires in COVID-19. Produced via immunoSEQ multiplex PCR; TCRdb's table is partial and in-frame only. The table has approximately 220,000 clones, around nine tenths seen once. Trimming left V 5 bases short and J 0 bases short, with 11 bases between. The CDR3 sequence is 15 residues long. The germline V gene encodes CDR1 LNHDA and CDR2 SQIVND (reference sequence). This clone has only one observation. The sequence came from a woman aged 25 to 39 who had been exposed to COVID-19. The genes are TRBV19 and TRBJ2-1, with a tentative D call TRBD1 (6 bases). The sequenced sample consisted of PBMCs or T cells enriched from blood (not recorded which). CDR3 bases: TGTGCCAGTAGTCAGGGGCGAAGCTCCTACAATGAGCAGTTCTTC. Its translation is CASSQGRSSYNEQFF.